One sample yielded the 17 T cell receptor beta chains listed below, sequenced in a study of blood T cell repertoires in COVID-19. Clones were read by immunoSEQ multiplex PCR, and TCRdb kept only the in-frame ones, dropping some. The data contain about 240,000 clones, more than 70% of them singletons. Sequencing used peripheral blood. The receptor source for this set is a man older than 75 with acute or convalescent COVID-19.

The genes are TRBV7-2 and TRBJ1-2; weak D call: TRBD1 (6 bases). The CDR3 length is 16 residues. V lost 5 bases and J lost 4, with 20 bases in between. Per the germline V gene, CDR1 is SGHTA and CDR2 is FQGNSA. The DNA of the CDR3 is TGTGCCAGCAGCCCAATTCAGGGGCCTAAGGGCTATGGCTACACCTTC. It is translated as CASSPIQGPKGYGYTF.

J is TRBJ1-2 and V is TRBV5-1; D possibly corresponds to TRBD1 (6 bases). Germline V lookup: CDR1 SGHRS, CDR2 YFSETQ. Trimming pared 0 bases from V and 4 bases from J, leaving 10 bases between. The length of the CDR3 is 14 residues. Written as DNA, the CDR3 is TGCGCCAGCAGCTTGGGAACAGGGAGCTATGGCTACACCTTC. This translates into CASSLGTGSYGYTF. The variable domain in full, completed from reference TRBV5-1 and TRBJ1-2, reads KAGVTQTPRYLIKTRGQQVTLSCSPISGHRSVSWYQQTPGQGLQFLFEYFSETQRNKGNFPGRFSGRQFSNSRSEMNVSTLELGDSALYLCASSLGTGSYGYTFGSGTRLTVV.

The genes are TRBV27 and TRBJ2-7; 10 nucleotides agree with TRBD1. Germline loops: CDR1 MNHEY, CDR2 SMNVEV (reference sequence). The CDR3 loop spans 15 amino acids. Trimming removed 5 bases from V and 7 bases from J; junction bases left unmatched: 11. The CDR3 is CASSPHGTGVWEQYF. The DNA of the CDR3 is TGTGCCAGCAGTCCTCACGGGACAGGGGTTTGGGAGCAGTACTTC.

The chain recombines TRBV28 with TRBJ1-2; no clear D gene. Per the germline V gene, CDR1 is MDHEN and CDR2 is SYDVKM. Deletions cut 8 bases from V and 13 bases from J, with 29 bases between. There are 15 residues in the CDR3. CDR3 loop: CASEVDVESPSGFTF. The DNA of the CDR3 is TGTGCCAGCGAGGTGGACGTCGAATCGCCAAGCGGGTTCACCTTC.

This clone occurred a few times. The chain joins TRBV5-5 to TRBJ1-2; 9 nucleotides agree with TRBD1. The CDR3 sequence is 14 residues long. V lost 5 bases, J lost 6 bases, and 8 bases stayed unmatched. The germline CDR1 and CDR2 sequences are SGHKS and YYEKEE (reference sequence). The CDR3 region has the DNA TGTGCCAGCAGTCGGGATACAGGGGGCGATGGCTACACCTTC. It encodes CASSRDTGGDGYTF.

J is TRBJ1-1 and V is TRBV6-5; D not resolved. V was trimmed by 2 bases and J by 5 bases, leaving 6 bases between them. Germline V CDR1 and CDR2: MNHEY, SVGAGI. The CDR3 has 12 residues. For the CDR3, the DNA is TGTGCCAGCAGTTACCCGAGGACTGAAGCTTTCTTT. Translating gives CASSYPRTEAFF.

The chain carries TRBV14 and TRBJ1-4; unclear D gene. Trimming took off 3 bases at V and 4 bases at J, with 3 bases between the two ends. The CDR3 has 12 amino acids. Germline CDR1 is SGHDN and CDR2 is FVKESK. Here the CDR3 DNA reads TGTGCCAGCAGCCACCGTAATGAAAAACTGTTTTTT. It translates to CASSHRNEKLFF.

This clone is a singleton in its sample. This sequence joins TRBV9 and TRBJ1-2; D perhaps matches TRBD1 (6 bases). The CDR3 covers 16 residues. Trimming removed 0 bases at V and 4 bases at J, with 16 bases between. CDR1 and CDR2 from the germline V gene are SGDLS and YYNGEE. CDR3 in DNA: TGTGCCAGCAGCGTAGGGGGCAGGGGCGCTTCCTATGGCTACACCTTC. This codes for CASSVGGRGASYGYTF.

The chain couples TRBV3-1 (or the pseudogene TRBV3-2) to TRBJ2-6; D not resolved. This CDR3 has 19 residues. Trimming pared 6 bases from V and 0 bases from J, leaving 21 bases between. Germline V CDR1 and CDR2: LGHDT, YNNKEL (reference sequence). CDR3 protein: CASSQIDNSTFSGANVLTF. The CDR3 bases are TGTGCCAGCAGTCAAATCGACAACTCCACCTTCTCTGGGGCCAACGTCCTGACTTTC.

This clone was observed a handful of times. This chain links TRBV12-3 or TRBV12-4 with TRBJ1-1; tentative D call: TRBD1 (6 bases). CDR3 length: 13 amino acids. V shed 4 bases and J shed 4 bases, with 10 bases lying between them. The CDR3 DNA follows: TGTGCCAGCAGTTCGAACAGGGTCACTGAAGCTTTCTTT. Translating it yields CASSSNRVTEAFF.

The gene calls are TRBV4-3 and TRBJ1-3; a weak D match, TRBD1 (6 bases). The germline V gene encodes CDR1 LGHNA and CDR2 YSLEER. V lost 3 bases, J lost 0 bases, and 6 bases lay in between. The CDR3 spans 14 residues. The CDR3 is CASSQTGSGNTIYF. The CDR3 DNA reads TGCGCCAGCAGCCAGACAGGCTCTGGAAACACCATATATTTT.

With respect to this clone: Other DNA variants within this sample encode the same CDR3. CDR3 residues: CASSPPGQGSNQPQHF. For the CDR3, the DNA is TGTGCCAGCTCACCACCAGGACAGGGGAGCAATCAGCCCCAGCATTTT. V and J are TRBV18 and TRBJ1-5, with 9 nucleotides matching TRBD1. CDR1 KGHSH and CDR2 LQKENI come from the germline V gene. V lost 0 bases, J lost 1 base, and 1 base stayed unmatched. The CDR3 totals 16 residues.

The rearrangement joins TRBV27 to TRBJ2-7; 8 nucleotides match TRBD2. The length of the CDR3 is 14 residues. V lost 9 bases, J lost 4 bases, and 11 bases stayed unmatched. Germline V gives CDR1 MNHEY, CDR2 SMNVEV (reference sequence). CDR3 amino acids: CASRGSGKGYEQYF. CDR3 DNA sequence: TGTGCCAGTCGGGGTAGCGGGAAGGGTTACGAGCAGTACTTC.

The CDR3 region is CASSSGQETQYF. The CDR3 coding sequence is TGTGCCAGTTCTAGCGGGCAAGAGACCCAGTACTTC. The chain couples TRBV9 to TRBJ2-5; 8 bases align to TRBD2. The CDR3 loop spans 12 amino acids. V was pared by 8 bases and J by 2 bases, with 2 bases of the junction left unmatched. Germline V gene sequence: CDR1 SGDLS, CDR2 YYNGEE.

CDR3: CASSLGASGGTATDTQYF. CDR3 coding DNA: TGTGCCAGCAGCCTAGGGGCTAGCGGGGGGACAGCCACAGATACGCAGTATTTT. This chain joins TRBV28 and TRBJ2-3, with TRBD2 identical over 11 bases. Trimming removed 6 bases from V and 2 bases from J; junction bases left unmatched: 13. In germline, CDR1 is MDHEN, CDR2 SYDVKM. The CDR3 covers 18 residues.

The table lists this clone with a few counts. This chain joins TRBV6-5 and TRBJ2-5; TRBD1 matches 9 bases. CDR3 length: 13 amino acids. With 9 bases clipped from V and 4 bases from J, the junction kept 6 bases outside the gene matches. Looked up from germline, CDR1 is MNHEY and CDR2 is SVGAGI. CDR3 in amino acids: CASHRGRVETQYF. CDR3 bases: TGTGCCAGTCACAGGGGGCGCGTAGAGACCCAGTACTTC.

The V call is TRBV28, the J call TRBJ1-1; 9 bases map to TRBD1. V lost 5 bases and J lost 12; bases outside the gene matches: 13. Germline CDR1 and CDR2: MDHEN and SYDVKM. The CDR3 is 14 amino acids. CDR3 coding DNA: TGTGCCAGCAGTGCCTTCCCCCGGGACAGGGTTTCTTTCTTT. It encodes CASSAFPRDRVSFF.